The rows below give T cell receptor beta chains drawn from one sample of a study of human T cells and chemical hapten exposure. TCRdb re-derived calls from the RACE reads in MiXCR, one entry per CDR3 protein. Among tens of thousands of distinct CDR3 sequences listed, roughly 5% were seen once. Sequenced input: whole blood. All receptors derive from a human donor in good health. Some clones in this sample may be carry-over from other donors' samples. Both conserved end residues are part of each CDR3. A D gene is named only where the DNA matches it firmly. Part of the rows lack a size; the others show once, few, many or a class for expanded clones.

CDR3 DNA,CDR3 protein,D gene,J gene,V gene,clone size
TGCAGTGCTAGTCCTCTTACAGGGAGTTCGAATACGGCTGAAGCTTTCTTT,CSASPLTGSSNTAEAFF,NA,TRBJ1-1,TRBV20-1,NA
TGCGCCAGCAGCTCCGGGGGGCGGGGGAACGATGAGCAGTTCTTC,CASSSGGRGNDEQFF,NA,TRBJ2-1,TRBV5-1,many
TGTGCCAGCAGTCCAAGGGACCGATCCTTTGAAGCTTTCTTT,CASSPRDRSFEAFF,NA,TRBJ1-1,TRBV12-3/TRBV12-4,few
TGTGCCAGCAGTTACTCCAGGGCACCCAATTTGCCACCCCTCCACTTT,CASSYSRAPNLPPLHF,NA,TRBJ1-6,TRBV6-5,few
TGTGCCAGCAGTCCCCCGGGACACAGCACCGGGGAGCTGTTTTTT,CASSPPGHSTGELFF,NA,TRBJ2-2,TRBV12-3/TRBV12-4,few
TGTGCCAGCAGCCTAACTAGCGGTCTAAGCTCCTACGAGCAGTACTTC,CASSLTSGLSSYEQYF,TRBD2,TRBJ2-7,TRBV28,NA
TGTGCCAGCAGTTTGCCCGGCCATAGACGAGATACGCAGTATTTT,CASSLPGHRRDTQYF,NA,TRBJ2-3,TRBV12-3/TRBV12-4,NA
TGTGCCAGTAGTCCCTCTACAGTGAACTATGGCTACACCTTC,CASSPSTVNYGYTF,NA,TRBJ1-2,TRBV19,many
TGTGCCAGCAGCTCACAGGGCTACTATGGCTACACCTTC,CASSSQGYYGYTF,NA,TRBJ1-2,TRBV7-2,many
TGTGCCAGCGGAGGACAGGGATACACAGATACGCAGTATTTT,CASGGQGYTDTQYF,TRBD1,TRBJ2-3,TRBV2,many
TGTGCCAGCAGTATAACAGGGGGCGGGGGTGGCTACACCTTC,CASSITGGGGGYTF,TRBD1,TRBJ1-2,TRBV12-3/TRBV12-4,many
TGTGCCAGCAGTGAAGGGCGAGGGGTGGGGAACACTGAAGCTTTCTTT,CASSEGRGVGNTEAFF,NA,TRBJ1-1,TRBV6-1,few
TGTGCCAGCAGTGGACAGGGTGAAGCTTTCTTT,CASSGQGEAFF,TRBD1,TRBJ1-1,TRBV2,many
TGTGCCAGCAGTCCAGGGTTGGTCACTGAAGCTTTCTTT,CASSPGLVTEAFF,NA,TRBJ1-1,TRBV12-3/TRBV12-4,many
TGCAGCGTTGCAGTCCCGAATCCCTACGGTGAGCAGTTCTTC,CSVAVPNPYGEQFF,NA,TRBJ2-1,TRBV29-1,NA
TGTGCCAGCAGTGCTGGAGCGGGACGCACAGATACGCAGTATTTT,CASSAGAGRTDTQYF,TRBD2,TRBJ2-3,TRBV2,many
TGTGCCAGCAGCCCAGGGGGGGGGTTTGGCGAGCAGTACTTC,CASSPGGGFGEQYF,NA,TRBJ2-7,TRBV28,NA
TGTGCCAGCTCACGGGTCAGGCGAAATGAGCAGTTCTTC,CASSRVRRNEQFF,NA,TRBJ2-1,TRBV18,many
TGTGCCAGCAGCCAAGATCAGGCCCGAGAGGAGCAGTACTTC,CASSQDQAREEQYF,NA,TRBJ2-7,TRBV3-1,few
TGTGCCAGCAGCTTAGACCCCCCGGGGACCACCTACGAGCAGTACTTC,CASSLDPPGTTYEQYF,NA,TRBJ2-7,TRBV11-2,many
TGCGCCAGCAGCCGCGACGGGACTAGCGGTTCAGATACGCAGTATTTT,CASSRDGTSGSDTQYF,TRBD2,TRBJ2-3,TRBV5-1,many
TGCAGTGCTAGAAAACCAGACGCCAAAAACATTCAGTACTTC,CSARKPDAKNIQYF,NA,TRBJ2-4,TRBV20-1,many